Following are 17 T cell receptor delta chains from one sample sequenced in a study of γδ T cells in repeated Plasmodium falciparum infection. TCRdb processed the multiplex PCR reads again with the CATT caller. The sample holds over 90,000 delta-chain clones, approximately 0.92% seen once. Bulk repertoires came from Vgamma9/Vdelta2+ or Vdelta2-negative gammadelta T cells flow-sorted from PBMC. Material: gamma-delta T cells from blood. The source is a pool of human donors (malaria-infected and uninfected, not separated).

As regards this clone: For this DNA, TCRdb reports the protein of a much larger clone, which diverges at residue 15, most likely from a read error; the protein presented here is translated directly from the DNA. The V gene was identified as TRDV2, while no J gene was called. From germline, CDR1 is GEAIGNYY and CDR2 EKD. There are 16 residues in the CDR3. CDR3 residues: CACDTRGVPHTDKLTF. Written as DNA, the CDR3 is TGTGCCTGTGACACCAGGGGGGTGCCACACACCGATAAACTCACCTTT.

Comment on this clone: TCRdb's entry gives the protein of a much larger clone, which mismatches this DNA's translation at residue 8, likely from a read error; the protein reported here is translated from the DNA. V and J are TRDV2 and TRDJ1; TRDD3 aligns across 7 bases. Here the J gene came from matching the DNA to germline, since TCRdb omits it. The CDR3 is 16 amino acids. Germline loops: CDR1 GEAIGNYY, CDR2 EKD. V lost 6 bases to trimming and J lost 2 bases; unmatched junction nucleotides: 14. The CDR3 DNA is TGTGCCTGTCGAAGTACTGGGGAACCAAGAACCGATAAACTCATCTTT. This gives the protein CACRSTGEPRTDKLIF.

Note on this clone: The protein TCRdb lists belongs to a much larger clone and differs from this DNA's translation at residue 16, which points to a read error; the protein shown is made from the DNA. Here the CDR3 DNA reads TGTGCTCTTGGGGAACGCCTTCCTACGCAGTTGGGGGATACTGGCGCCGATAAACTCATCTTT. Amino acids: CALGERLPTQLGDTGADKLIF. The V call is TRDV1, the J call TRDJ1, with a possible D match to TRDD3 (10 bases). TCRdb supplies no J gene; here it was assigned by aligning the nucleotide sequence to germline. Germline values: CDR1 TSWWSYY, CDR2 QGS. The CDR3 has 21 amino acids. V was clipped by 1 base and J by 3 bases, with 30 bases between them.

In this sample, this clone turned up many times. This chain links TRDV1 with TRDJ1; 7 nucleotides line up with TRDD3. TCRdb lists no J gene, so it was determined here by aligning the DNA to germline. This CDR3 contains 22 residues. Trimming took 4 bases from V and 0 from J; bases not matched to a gene: 26. The germline V gene has CDR1 TSWWSYY and CDR2 QGS. In nucleotides, the CDR3 is TGTGCTCTTGGGGCAGCTGTCTCTACGACCTACTGGGGAATCAATTACACCGATAAACTCATCTTT. It specifies CALGAAVSTTYWGINYTDKLIF.

Comments on this clone: The protein TCRdb lists belongs to a much larger clone and differs from this DNA's translation at residue 7, which points to a read error; the protein shown is made from the DNA. V gene TRDV2 combines with J gene TRDJ3, with 12 bases that match TRDD3. TCRdb is silent on the J gene; assignment here came from matching the DNA to germline. Germline loops: CDR1 GEAIGNYY, CDR2 EKD. Losses at the gene ends were 3 bases for V and 10 bases for J; bases not matched to a gene: 18. This CDR3 has 20 residues. The CDR3 DNA follows: TGTGCCTGTGACCGGGTCACACTGGGGGATACTTTAAGGGCGACCCGACAGATGTTTTTC. Encoded protein: CACDRVTLGDTLRATRQMFF.

This clone was found many times. A single base is all that separates this from a far larger clone, so a read error is likely. This sample includes further DNA sequences coding for the same CDR3. V gene TRAV38-2/DV8 combines with J gene TRDJ1; the match to TRDD3 covers 9 bases. V dropped 2 bases and J dropped 2; count of bases not matched to a gene: 28. Germline CDR1 reads TSESDYY; CDR2 reads QEAYKQQN. The CDR3 has 23 residues. CDR3 in amino acids: CAYRSKISFLDPTGGHGTDKLIF. CDR3 bases: TGTGCTTATAGGAGTAAGATTTCCTTCTTAGACCCTACTGGGGGACACGGGACCGATAAACTCATCTTT.

The sample holds many counts of this clone. This likely came from a read error, as a far larger clone is one base away. Other DNA sequences in this sample translate to the same CDR3. This sequence joins TRDV2 and TRDJ1; the match to TRDD3 covers 12 bases. TCRdb leaves out the J gene; it was filled in here by matching the DNA to germline. CDR1 and CDR2 from the germline V gene are GEAIGNYY and EKD. V shed 0 bases and J 0 bases; nucleotides not matched to a gene: 16. The CDR3 totals 21 residues. The CDR3 loop is CACDTRNTSYLGDTYTDKLIF. For the CDR3, the DNA is TGTGCCTGTGACACCCGAAACACTTCCTACCTGGGGGATACGTACACCGATAAACTCATCTTT.

A note on this clone: With only one base between it and a far larger clone, this is likely a read error. Other DNA sequences from this sample encode an identical CDR3 as well. The chain has TRDV1 and TRDJ1, with TRDD2 as a possible D gene (5 bases). Trimming took 7 bases from V and 0 from J, leaving 30 bases between them. This CDR3 is built from 20 residues. Germline loops: CDR1 TSWWSYY, CDR2 QGS. This CDR3 reads CALVFPDLVGVPLYTDKLIF. The CDR3 DNA sequence: TGTGCTCTTGTGTTTCCTGATTTAGTGGGTGTCCCTCTATACACCGATAAACTCATCTTT.

This clone was picked up many times. This DNA translates differently at residue 5 from the TCRdb protein, which is that of a much larger clone; a read error is likely, and the protein shown is the DNA's own translation. V is TRDV2 and J is TRDJ1; 7 positions match TRDD3. V shed 3 bases, J shed 0 bases, and the junction held 9 bases outside the gene matches. Germline V CDR1 and CDR2: GEAIGNYY, EKD. There are 16 residues in the CDR3. In DNA form, the CDR3 reads TGTGCCTGTGACGCGCGGTGGGGGACCTACACCGATAAACTCATCTTT. Protein product: CACDARWGTYTDKLIF.

As to this clone: TCRdb's protein, taken from a much larger clone, differs from this DNA's translation at residue 5, likely owing to a read error; the protein displayed comes from the DNA. This chain joins TRDV1 and TRDJ1; possible D gene TRDD3, 6 bases. The CDR3 has 24 residues. CDR1 is TSWWSYY, CDR2 QGS, per germline. CDR3 sequence reads: CALGDLRGINLLPPIGGGGTKLIF. CDR3 nucleotides: TGTGCTCTCGGGGATCTTCGTGGGATCAATTTACTCCCCCCAATCGGTGGTGGGGGCACAAAACTCATCTTT.

A few counts support this clone. This DNA's translation differs at residue 7 from TCRdb's protein, which comes from a much larger clone; a read error is likely, and the protein shown is translated from the DNA. The chain joins TRDV2 to TRDJ1; 7 bases agree with TRDD3. The J gene, not given by TCRdb, was assigned here from a germline match of the nucleotide sequence. Germline CDR1 reads GEAIGNYY; CDR2 reads EKD. This CDR3 has 16 amino acids. The J segment lost 2 bases and the V segment lost 0 bases, leaving 8 bases of the junction unmatched. In DNA form, the CDR3 reads TGTGCCTGTGACACCGGGGGGATCTTTGGGACCGATAAACTCATCTTT. It yields the protein CACDTGGIFGTDKLIF.

This clone is medium-sized in the sample. Distinct nucleotide sequences in the sample also encode this CDR3. The chain joins TRDV2 to TRDJ4; 8 positions match TRDD3. The V and J ends lost 0 bases and 3 bases, in that order; junction bases with no gene match: 17. The CDR3 length is 18 residues. CDR1 is GEAIGNYY, CDR2 EKD, per germline. CDR3 sequence reads: CACDTGPTDWGARRPLIF. In DNA, the CDR3 is TGTGCCTGTGACACCGGACCTACAGACTGGGGGGCCCGTCGACCCCTGATCTTT.

The sample holds many counts of this clone. A read error is likely here: a far larger clone is one base away. Other DNA variants within this sample encode the same CDR3. The chain combines TRDV2 with TRDJ1, with 7 bases fitting TRDD3. Because TCRdb records no J gene, it was assigned here through a match of the DNA to germline. Germline CDR1 and CDR2: GEAIGNYY and EKD. V shed 7 bases, J shed 1 base, and the junction held 17 bases outside the gene matches. CDR3 length equals 17 residues. Here the CDR3 reads CACDRMGGSPGTDKLIF. In DNA, the CDR3 is TGTGCCTGCGACCGAATGGGGGGATCTCCGGGCACCGATAAACTCATCTTT.

This clone was counted only a few times. The TCRdb protein, from a much larger clone, departs from this DNA's translation at residue 3, likely by read error; the protein shown derives from the DNA. This chain links TRDV2 with TRDJ2, with D possibly TRDD3 on 5 matching bases. The J gene, left out of TCRdb, was set here by checking the DNA against germline. CDR3 length: 15 residues. The V gene's germline CDR1 is GEAIGNYY and CDR2 EKD. CDR3 DNA sequence: TGTGCCGGTGACACCCTTAGGGGAGACCTGGCACAACTCTTCTTT. Its protein is CAGDTLRGDLAQLFF.

This clone has a handful of counts. A read error likely explains this, since a far larger clone differs by one base. Within the sample, other DNA sequences also encode this same CDR3. The rearrangement uses TRDV1 and TRDJ1; 9 bases map to TRDD3. The CDR3 sequence is 18 residues long. Germline-derived CDR1 and CDR2 are TSWWSYY and QGS. J lost 3 bases, V lost 2 bases, and 13 bases had no gene match. CDR3 nucleotides: TGTGCTCTTGGGGAATCAAATAAACTAGGGGATACGTCCGATAAACTCATCTTT. Its protein is CALGESNKLGDTSDKLIF.

This clone was counted between two and nine times. TCRdb has a much larger clone's protein, which differs at residue 20 from the translation of this DNA, likely because of a read error; what is shown is the protein translated from the DNA. The V gene reported is TRDV2; the J gene is uncalled; the listed D gene, TRDD3, was not tested against the DNA. The CDR3 is 22 residues long. Germline lookup yields CDR1 GEAIGNYY and CDR2 EKD. The CDR3 is CACDRFLILGDTRSWDTRQIFF. CDR3 in DNA: TGTGCCTGTGATAGGTTCTTAATACTGGGGGATACGCGCTCCTGGGACACCCGACAGATATTTTTC.

The table lists this clone with a few counts. TCRdb pairs this DNA with a much larger clone's protein that differs at residue 4, likely a read error; the protein shown was translated from the DNA. The chain couples TRDV2 to TRDJ1; 13 bases align to TRDD3. As TCRdb names no J gene, one was assigned here on the basis of a DNA match to germline. Germline trimming cut 6 bases from V and 3 bases from J; bases unmatched to any gene: 15. Germline V lookup: CDR1 GEAIGNYY, CDR2 EKD. The CDR3 has 18 amino acids. The CDR3 loop is CACNSYWGIRGFSDKLIF. The DNA for the CDR3 is TGTGCCTGTAATTCGTACTGGGGGATACGCGGGTTTTCCGATAAACTCATCTTT.